These 17 T cell receptor beta chains came from one sample sequenced in a study of blood T cell repertoires in COVID-19. Measured with immunoSEQ multiplex PCR; TCRdb has only the in-frame clones, and not every one. The sample includes about 40,000 clones, roughly 80% of them seen just once. The sample comprised peripheral blood. Receptor source: a woman aged 55-69 years with acute or convalescent COVID-19.

The V and J genes are TRBV5-6 and TRBJ1-2; TRBD1 matches at 7 bases. This CDR3 contains 13 residues. Germline CDR1 SGHDT, CDR2 YYEEEE. J gave up 6 bases and V 1 base, and 3 bases lay outside the gene matches. The CDR3 sequence is CASSLRQGDGYTF. DNA for the CDR3: TGTGCCAGCAGCTTGAGGCAGGGGGATGGCTACACCTTC.

The V call is TRBV27, the J call TRBJ1-5; D remains ambiguous. V lost 3 bases to trimming and J lost 0 bases, with 15 bases between them. The CDR3 consists of 17 residues. The germline V gene has CDR1 MNHEY and CDR2 SMNVEV (reference sequence). For the CDR3, the DNA is TGTGCCAGCAGTTTGAGGGCAACCCTTTATAGCAATCAGCCCCAGCATTTT. Translating it yields CASSLRATLYSNQPQHF.

This clone has a handful of counts. The chain uses TRBV19 and TRBJ2-2; TRBD2 matches 7 bases. J was trimmed by 5 bases and V by 7 bases; bases with no gene match: 7. Germline V gene data show CDR1 as LNHDA and CDR2 as SQIVND (reference sequence). The CDR3 sequence is 14 residues long. In DNA, the CDR3 is TGTGCCAGTAATGGAGCGGGGAGGACCGGGGAGCTGTTTTTT. Translating gives CASNGAGRTGELFF.

This chain uses TRBV6-5 with TRBJ1-3; 7 bases align to TRBD1. Germline CDR1 reads MNHEY; CDR2 reads SVGAGI. The CDR3 is 14 residues long. V dropped 6 bases and J dropped 5; count of bases not matched to a gene: 7. The CDR3 is CASSLDRERNTIYF. Written as DNA, the CDR3 is TGTGCCAGCAGCCTCGACAGGGAAAGAAACACCATATATTTT.

The chain combines TRBV28 with TRBJ1-1, with 8 bases fitting TRBD1. The trim removed 6 bases at V and 3 bases at J, leaving 6 bases unmatched. Germline CDR1 and CDR2: MDHEN and SYDVKM. The CDR3 contains 14 residues. CDR3 sequence: CASRALQGDTEAFF. The DNA of the CDR3 is TGTGCCAGCAGGGCCTTACAGGGGGACACTGAAGCTTTCTTT.

V is TRBV5-5 and J is TRBJ1-1; tentatively, D is TRBD1 (5 bases). Germline values: CDR1 SGHKS, CDR2 YYEKEE (reference sequence). V lost 2 bases to trimming and J lost 5 bases, with 10 bases between them. There are 13 residues in the CDR3. The CDR3: CASSLLQVTEAFF. The CDR3 DNA sequence: TGTGCCAGCAGCTTACTACAGGTAACTGAAGCTTTCTTT.

This clone has a single count. The J gene is TRBJ1-1, the V gene TRBV20-1; D call uncertain. The CDR3 covers 11 residues. V was shortened by 3 bases and J by 9 bases, with 11 bases between the two germline ends. From germline, CDR1 is DFQATT and CDR2 SNEGSKA (reference sequence). CDR3 nucleotide sequence: TGCAGTGCTAGTTTCGTGAGGCAAGCTTTCTTT. Its protein product is CSASFVRQAFF.

The CDR3 nucleotides read TGTGCCAGCGGACAGATCTACGAGCAGTACTTC. It is translated as CASGQIYEQYF. The rearrangement uses TRBV19 and TRBJ2-7; D may be TRBD1 (6 bases). V lost 9 bases and J 3 bases, leaving 9 bases between the germline ends. The CDR3 contains 11 residues. In germline, CDR1 is LNHDA, CDR2 SQIVND (reference sequence).

The chain joins TRBV12-3 or TRBV12-4 to TRBJ1-4, with D tentatively TRBD1 (6 bases). The CDR3 sequence is 13 residues long. V lost 6 bases, J lost 6 bases, and 11 bases lay in between. For the CDR3, the DNA is TGTGCCAGCAGACCCGGGACATATGAAAAACTGTTTTTT. Its protein product is CASRPGTYEKLFF.

The chain employs TRBV30 and TRBJ2-7, with D unresolved. V shed 3 bases and J shed 2 bases, with 5 bases lying between them. Per germline, CDR1 GTSNPN and CDR2 SVGIG (reference sequence). This CDR3 comprises 11 residues. DNA of the CDR3: TGTGCCTGGAGCGCGGCCTACGAGCAGTACTTC. Protein product: CAWSAAYEQYF.

The chain combines TRBV25-1 with TRBJ1-2; D remains unclear. Germline V gene sequence: CDR1 MGHDK, CDR2 SYGVNS. There are 16 residues in the CDR3. V lost 5 bases, J lost 8 bases, and 24 bases lay in between. CDR3 protein: CASSPKRRVPLLGYTF. In DNA form, the CDR3 reads TGTGCCAGCAGTCCCAAACGCCGGGTACCTCTTTTGGGCTACACCTTC.

This clone was seen only once. Here the CDR3 DNA reads TGTGCCAGCAGTTACTGGCAGGACTATAGCAATCAGCCCCAGCATTTT. It yields the protein CASSYWQDYSNQPQHF. The rearrangement links TRBV6-6 to TRBJ1-5; D remains ambiguous. The ends were cut back, 1 base at V and 0 bases at J, with 10 bases in the middle. The CDR3 sequence is 16 residues long. Per the germline V gene, CDR1 is MNHNY and CDR2 is SVGAGI (reference sequence).

This chain links TRBV6-6 with TRBJ1-1; possibly TRBD1 for D (5 bases). The CDR3 runs 14 residues. The germline CDR1 and CDR2 sequences are MNHNY and SVGAGI (reference sequence). V was pared by 2 bases and J by 10 bases, with 17 bases between. The CDR3 nucleotides are TGTGCCAGCAGTTACAGCGCGGGGCAGGGTGGAGCTTTCTTT. Protein: CASSYSAGQGGAFF.

This chain joins TRBV5-4 and TRBJ2-2, with D maybe TRBD2 (5 bases). Trimming removed 4 bases at V and 4 bases at J, with 14 bases between. Looked up from germline, CDR1 is SGHNT and CDR2 is YYREEE (reference sequence). The length of the CDR3 is 15 residues. CDR3 nucleotides: TGTGCCAGCAGCGATCGACTACCAAGCACCGGGGAGCTGTTTTTT. Translated, it gives CASSDRLPSTGELFF.

J is TRBJ1-2 and V is TRBV10-1; the D is unclear. The CDR3 totals 13 residues. Germline CDR1 is WNHNN and CDR2 is SYGVQD (reference sequence). V gave up 0 bases and J gave up 4 bases, with 6 bases separating them. CDR3 loop: CASSESRSYGYTF. The CDR3, as DNA: TGCGCCAGCAGTGAGTCGCGAAGCTATGGCTACACCTTC.

Written as DNA, the CDR3 is TGTGCCACCAGCAGAACTAGGGTCTACGAGCAGTACTTC. Amino acid sequence: CATSRTRVYEQYF. J is TRBJ2-7 and V is TRBV15, with D tentatively TRBD2 (5 bases). The germline V gene encodes CDR1 LNHNV and CDR2 YYDKDF (reference sequence). V lost 2 bases, J lost 3 bases, and 8 bases lay in between. The CDR3 length is 13 residues. Full variable domain (remainder filled in from reference TRBV15 and TRBJ2-7): DAMVIQNPRYQVTQFGKPVTLSCSQTLNHNVMYWYQQKSSQAPKLLFHYYDKDFNNEADTPDNFQSRRPNTSFCFLDIRSPGLGDTAMYLCATSRTRVYEQYFGPGTRLTVT.

V is TRBV11-2 and J is TRBJ2-3, with 13 nucleotides matching TRBD2. In germline, CDR1 is SGHAT, CDR2 FQNNGV. With 2 bases clipped from V and 7 bases from J, the junction kept 12 bases outside the gene matches. The length of the CDR3 is 18 residues. This CDR3 reads CASSLRGTPGLAGNTQYF. For the CDR3, the DNA is TGTGCCAGCAGCTTAAGGGGGACTCCGGGACTAGCGGGAAATACGCAGTATTTT. Variable domain in full (rest from reference TRBV11-2 and TRBJ2-3): EAGVAQSPRYKIIEKRQSVAFWCNPISGHATLYWYQQILGQGPKLLIQFQNNGVVDDSQLPKDRFSAERLKGVDSTLKIQPAKLEDSAVYLCASSLRGTPGLAGNTQYFGPGTRLTVL.